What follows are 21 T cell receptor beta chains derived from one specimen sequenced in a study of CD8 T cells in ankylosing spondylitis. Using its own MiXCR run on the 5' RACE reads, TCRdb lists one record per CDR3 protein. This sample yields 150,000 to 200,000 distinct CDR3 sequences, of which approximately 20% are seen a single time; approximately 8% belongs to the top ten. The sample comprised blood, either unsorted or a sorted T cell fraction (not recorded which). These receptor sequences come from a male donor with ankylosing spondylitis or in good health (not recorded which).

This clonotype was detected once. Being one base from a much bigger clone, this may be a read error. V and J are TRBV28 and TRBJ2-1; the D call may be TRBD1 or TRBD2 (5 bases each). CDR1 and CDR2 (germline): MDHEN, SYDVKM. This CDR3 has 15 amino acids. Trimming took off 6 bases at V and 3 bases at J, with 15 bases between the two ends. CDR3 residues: CASSLTGAVYNEQFF. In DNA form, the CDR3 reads TGTGCCAGCAGCCTGACCGGGGCGGTCTACAATGAGCAGTTCTTC.

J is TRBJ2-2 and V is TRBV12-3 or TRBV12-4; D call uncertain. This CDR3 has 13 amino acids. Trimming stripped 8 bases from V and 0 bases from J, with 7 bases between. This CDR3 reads CASVLTNTGELFF. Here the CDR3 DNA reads TGTGCCAGCGTCCTCACGAACACCGGGGAGCTGTTTTTT.

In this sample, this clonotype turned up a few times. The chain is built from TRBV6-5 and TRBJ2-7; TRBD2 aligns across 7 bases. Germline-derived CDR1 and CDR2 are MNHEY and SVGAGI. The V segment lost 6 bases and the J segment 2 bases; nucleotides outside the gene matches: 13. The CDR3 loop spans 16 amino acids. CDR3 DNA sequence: TGTGCCAGCAGAAGAACGCCCAGGGAGGGGACCTACGAGCAGTACTTC. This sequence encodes CASRRTPREGTYEQYF.

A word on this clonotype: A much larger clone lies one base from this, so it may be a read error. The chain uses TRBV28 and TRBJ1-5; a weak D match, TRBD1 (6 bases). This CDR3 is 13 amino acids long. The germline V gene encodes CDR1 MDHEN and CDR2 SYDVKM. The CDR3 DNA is TGTGTCAGCAGTCCGGGGACACTGCAGCGCCAGCATTTT. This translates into CVSSPGTLQRQHF.

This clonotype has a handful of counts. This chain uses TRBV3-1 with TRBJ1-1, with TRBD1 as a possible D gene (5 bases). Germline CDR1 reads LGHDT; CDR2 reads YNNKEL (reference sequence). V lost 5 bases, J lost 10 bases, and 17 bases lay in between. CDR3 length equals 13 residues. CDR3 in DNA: TGTGCCAGCAGCTCGGACAAGACCAGCACAGCTTTCTTT. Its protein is CASSSDKTSTAFF.

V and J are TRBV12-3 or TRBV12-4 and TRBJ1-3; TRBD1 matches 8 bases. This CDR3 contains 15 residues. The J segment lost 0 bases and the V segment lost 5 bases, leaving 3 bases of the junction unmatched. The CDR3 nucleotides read TGTGCCAGCAGTCCCGGGACAGGCTCTGGAAACACCATATATTTT. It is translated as CASSPGTGSGNTIYF.

CDR3 residues: CAISRGPRETQYF. CDR3 in DNA: TGTGCCATCAGCCGGGGGCCCCGAGAGACCCAGTACTTC. V is TRBV10-3 and J is TRBJ2-5; D tentatively fits TRBD1 or TRBD2 (6 bases each). Per germline, CDR1 ENHRY and CDR2 SYGVKD. This CDR3 is 13 amino acids long. The V end was cut by 6 bases, the J end by 4 bases, with 12 bases between.

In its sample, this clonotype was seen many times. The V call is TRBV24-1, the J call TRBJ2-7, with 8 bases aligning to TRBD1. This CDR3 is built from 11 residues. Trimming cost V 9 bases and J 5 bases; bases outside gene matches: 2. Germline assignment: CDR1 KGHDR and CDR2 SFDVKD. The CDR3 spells CATGQGHEQYF. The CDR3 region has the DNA TGTGCCACCGGACAGGGACACGAGCAGTACTTC.

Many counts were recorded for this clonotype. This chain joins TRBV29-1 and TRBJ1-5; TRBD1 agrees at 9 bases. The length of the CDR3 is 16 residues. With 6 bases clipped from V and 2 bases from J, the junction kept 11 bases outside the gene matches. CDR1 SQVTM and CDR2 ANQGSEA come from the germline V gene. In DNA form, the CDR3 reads TGCAGCGTAGGAACAGGGGGCGCGGCGGGCAATCAGCCCCAGCATTTT. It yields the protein CSVGTGGAAGNQPQHF.

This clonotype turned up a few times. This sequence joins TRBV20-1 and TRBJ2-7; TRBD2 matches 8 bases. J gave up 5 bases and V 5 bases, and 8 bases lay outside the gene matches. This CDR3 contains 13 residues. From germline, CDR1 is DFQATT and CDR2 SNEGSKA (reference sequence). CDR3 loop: CSALLAGKDEQYF. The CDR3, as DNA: TGCAGTGCTTTATTAGCGGGAAAGGACGAGCAGTACTTC.

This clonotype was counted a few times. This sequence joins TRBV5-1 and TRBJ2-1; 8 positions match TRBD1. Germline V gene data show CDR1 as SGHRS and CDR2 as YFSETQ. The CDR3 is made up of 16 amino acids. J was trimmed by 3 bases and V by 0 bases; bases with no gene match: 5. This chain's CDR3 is CASSLEGQGIYNEQFF. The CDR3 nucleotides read TGCGCCAGCAGCTTGGAAGGACAGGGAATCTACAATGAGCAGTTCTTC.

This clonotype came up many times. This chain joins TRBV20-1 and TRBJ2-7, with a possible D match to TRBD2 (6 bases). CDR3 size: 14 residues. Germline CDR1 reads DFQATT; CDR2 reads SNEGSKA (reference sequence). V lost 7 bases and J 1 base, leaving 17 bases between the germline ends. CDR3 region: CSGVPTSNSYEQYF. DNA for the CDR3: TGCAGTGGCGTGCCGACTAGTAATTCCTACGAGCAGTACTTC.

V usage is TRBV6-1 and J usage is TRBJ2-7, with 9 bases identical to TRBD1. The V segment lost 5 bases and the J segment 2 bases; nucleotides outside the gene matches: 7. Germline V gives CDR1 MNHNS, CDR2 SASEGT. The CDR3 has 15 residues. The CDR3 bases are TGTGCCAGCAGTACCCAGACAGGGGGTCCCTACGAGCAGTACTTC. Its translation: CASSTQTGGPYEQYF.

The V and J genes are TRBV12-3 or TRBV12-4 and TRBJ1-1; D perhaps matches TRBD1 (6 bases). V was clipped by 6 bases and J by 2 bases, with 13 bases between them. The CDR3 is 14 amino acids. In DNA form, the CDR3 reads TGTGCCAGCAGCCCTGGGACATATAACACTGAAGCTTTCTTT. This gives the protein CASSPGTYNTEAFF.

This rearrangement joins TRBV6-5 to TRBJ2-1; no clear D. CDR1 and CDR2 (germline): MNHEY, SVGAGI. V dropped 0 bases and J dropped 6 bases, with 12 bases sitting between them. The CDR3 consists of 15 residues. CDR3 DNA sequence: TGTGCCAGCAGTTACTCGTCTGGGGTGGGCAATGAGCAGTTCTTC. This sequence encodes CASSYSSGVGNEQFF.

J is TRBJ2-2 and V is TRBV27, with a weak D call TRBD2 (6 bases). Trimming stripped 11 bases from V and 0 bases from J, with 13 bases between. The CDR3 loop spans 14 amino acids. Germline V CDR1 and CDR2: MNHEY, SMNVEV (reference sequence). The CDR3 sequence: CAGGIIANTGELFF. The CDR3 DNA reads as TGTGCCGGGGGGATCATTGCGAACACCGGGGAGCTGTTTTTT.

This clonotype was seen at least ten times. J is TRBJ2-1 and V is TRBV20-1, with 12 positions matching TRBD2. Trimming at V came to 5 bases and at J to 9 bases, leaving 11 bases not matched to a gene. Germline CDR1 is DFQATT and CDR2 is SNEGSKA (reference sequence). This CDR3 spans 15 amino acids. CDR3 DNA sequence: TGCAGTGCTGCGCAGACTAGCGGGAGCGGGGGTGAGCAGTTCTTC. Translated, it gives CSAAQTSGSGGEQFF.

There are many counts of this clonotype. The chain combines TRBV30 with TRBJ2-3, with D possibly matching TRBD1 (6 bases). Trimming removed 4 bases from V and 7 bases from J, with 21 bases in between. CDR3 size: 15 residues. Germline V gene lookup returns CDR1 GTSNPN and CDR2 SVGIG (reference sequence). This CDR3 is CAWTLPGQGMNTQYF. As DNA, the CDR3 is TGTGCCTGGACCCTACCAGGTCAGGGGATGAATACGCAGTATTTT. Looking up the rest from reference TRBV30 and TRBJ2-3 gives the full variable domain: SQTIHQWPATLVQPVGSPLSLECTVEGTSNPNLYWYRQAAGRGLQLLFYSVGIGQISSEVPQNLSASRPQDRQFILSSKKLLLSDSGFYLCAWTLPGQGMNTQYFGPGTRLTVL.

CDR3 protein: CSANTIPGSYGYTF. In nucleotides, the CDR3 is TGCAGTGCTAATACCATTCCGGGCTCCTATGGCTACACCTTC. The chain employs TRBV20-1 and TRBJ1-2; D gene ambiguous. Per the germline V gene, CDR1 is DFQATT and CDR2 is SNEGSKA (reference sequence). This CDR3 has 14 amino acids. V was clipped by 4 bases and J by 4 bases, with 16 bases between them.

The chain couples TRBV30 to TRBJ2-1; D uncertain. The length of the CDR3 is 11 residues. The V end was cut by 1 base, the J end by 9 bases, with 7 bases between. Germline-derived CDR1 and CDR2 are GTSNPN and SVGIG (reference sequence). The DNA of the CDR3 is TGTGCCTGGAGTGCGCGGACTGAGCAGTTCTTC. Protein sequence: CAWSARTEQFF.

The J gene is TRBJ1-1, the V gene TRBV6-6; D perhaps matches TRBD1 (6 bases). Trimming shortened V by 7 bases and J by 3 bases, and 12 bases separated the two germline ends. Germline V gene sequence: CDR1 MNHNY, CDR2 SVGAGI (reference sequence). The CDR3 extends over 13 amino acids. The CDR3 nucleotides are TGTGCCAGCAATATGGAGGGGGACACTGAAGCTTTCTTT. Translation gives CASNMEGDTEAFF.